This section outlines one TCR beta chain sequence together with its context. This record comes from a study of blood T cell repertoires in COVID-19. Whole-study context: Material from acute and convalescent COVID-19 was sourced from the United States, Italy and Spain.

The CDR3 totals 14 residues. Germline V gene lookup returns CDR1 LNHDA and CDR2 SQIVND (reference sequence). Trimming cost V 5 bases and J 4 bases, with 14 bases left between them. TCRdb's table, derived via immunoSEQ multiplex PCR, lists solely in-frame clones and lacks some. The sample yields about 270,000 clones, 86% seen once. The sequenced material came from peripheral blood. The chain employs TRBV19 and TRBJ2-5, with D possibly matching TRBD2 (6 bases). The sequence came from a man aged 35-49 years with active or convalescent COVID-19. CDR3 DNA: TGTGCCAGTAGTGCCCGGGACTTTATAGAGACCCAGTACTTC. The encoded protein is CASSARDFIETQYF.